This T cell receptor beta chain was identified during a study of T cell changes during pregnancy in multiple sclerosis. This CDR3 comprises 15 residues. From germline, CDR1 is SGHDT and CDR2 YYEEEE. Trimming took off 2 bases at V and 7 bases at J, with 18 bases between the two ends. Assay: immunoSEQ multiplex PCR; the TCRdb copy retains only in-frame clones and omits some. The data contain tens of thousands of clones, roughly 92% of them singletons. V is TRBV5-6 and J is TRBJ2-5; maybe TRBD2 (5 bases). This TCR derives from a female donor with multiple sclerosis, enrolled in a pregnancy study. The specimen comprised peripheral blood, sampled in the second trimester of pregnancy. The DNA of the CDR3 is TGTGCCAGCAGCTTACACCCGGGATCCAAAGGGACCCAGTACTTC. Protein: CASSLHPGSKGTQYF.